The 30 T cell receptor beta chains reported below all come from one sample, sequenced in a study of shared clonotypes between healthy human individuals. Some clones are missing from TCRdb's copy, which holds only in-frame ones; the method was immunoSEQ multiplex PCR. The sample has some 2,500,000 clones, just under 95% seen once. The sequencing sample was made of naive CD4+ T cells from PBMCs. Subset defined: CD45RA+ positively selected. Source of these receptors: a man between 18 and 35 years old in good health. Some clones in this sample may be carry-over from other donors' samples.

This rearrangement joins TRBV7-2 to TRBJ1-5; D perhaps matches TRBD1 (5 bases). In germline, CDR1 is SGHTA, CDR2 FQGNSA. The CDR3 is 15 residues long. The V and J ends lost 3 bases and 5 bases respectively, with 14 bases between them. CDR3 nucleotides: TGTGCCAGCAGCTTGGAAGAAGGGGAGCATCAGCCCCAGCATTTT. It translates to CASSLEEGEHQPQHF.

The J gene is TRBJ2-3, the V gene TRBV30; TRBD2 is a possible D gene (6 bases). The CDR3 runs to 14 residues. Per the germline V gene, CDR1 is GTSNPN and CDR2 is SVGIG (reference sequence). The germline V and J ends were trimmed by 3 bases and 4 bases, with 14 bases remaining between them. CDR3 amino acids: CAWSVLPGADTQYF. The CDR3 DNA sequence: TGTGCCTGGAGCGTCCTTCCGGGGGCAGATACGCAGTATTTT. The full variable domain, in which reference TRBV30 and TRBJ2-3 provide the parts outside the CDR3, is SQTIHQWPATLVQPVGSPLSLECTVEGTSNPNLYWYRQAAGRGLQLLFYSVGIGQISSEVPQNLSASRPQDRQFILSSKKLLLSDSGFYLCAWSVLPGADTQYFGPGTRLTVL.

The chain has TRBV27 and TRBJ2-1; tentatively, D is TRBD1 (5 bases). CDR3 length: 12 residues. V lost 6 bases to trimming and J lost 8 bases, with 11 bases between them. Germline CDR1 and CDR2: MNHEY and SMNVEV (reference sequence). CDR3 residues: CASSFLGDEQFF. CDR3 nucleotide sequence: TGTGCCAGCAGCTTTCTAGGGGATGAGCAGTTCTTC.

This chain links TRBV6-1 with TRBJ2-7; TRBD1 might be the D (6 bases). The CDR3 is made up of 14 amino acids. The germline gives CDR1 MNHNS, CDR2 SASEGT. V lost 6 bases, J lost 1 base, and 13 bases lay in between. CDR3: CASRRGYRSYEQYF. In DNA form, the CDR3 reads TGTGCCAGCAGAAGGGGGTATCGGTCCTACGAGCAGTACTTC.

The V call is TRBV4-1, the J call TRBJ1-2; a possible D gene is TRBD1 (5 bases). V lost 4 bases to trimming and J lost 8 bases, with 14 bases between them. From germline, CDR1 is MGHRA and CDR2 YSYEKL. This CDR3 contains 13 residues. The CDR3 DNA reads as TGCGCCAGCAGCCTCCCGGGGGAGCGAGGCTACACCTTC. It is translated as CASSLPGERGYTF.

The V gene is TRBV7-9, the J gene TRBJ2-1; the match to TRBD2 covers 8 bases. This CDR3 is 15 amino acids long. The ends lost 8 bases at V and 5 bases at J; junction bases unmatched: 11. CDR1 and CDR2 from the germline V gene are SEHNR and FQNEAQ (reference sequence). DNA for the CDR3: TGTGCCAGCGCGCTTGGGGCTAGCGGGCACAATGAGCAGTTCTTC. This codes for CASALGASGHNEQFF. Looking up the rest from reference TRBV7-9 and TRBJ2-1 gives the full variable domain: DTGVSQNPRHKITKRGQNVTFRCDPISEHNRLYWYRQTLGQGPEFLTYFQNEAQLEKSRLLSDRFSAERPKGSFSTLEIQRTEQGDSAMYLCASALGASGHNEQFFGPGTRLTVL.

The rearrangement uses TRBV28 and TRBJ2-1; TRBD2 might be the D (6 bases). V lost 3 bases, J lost 3 bases, and 15 bases lay in between. Germline V CDR1 and CDR2: MDHEN, SYDVKM. This CDR3 region has 16 residues. The CDR3 DNA is TGTGCCAGCAGTTTGTACGCGGTGGAGGGCTACAATGAGCAGTTCTTC. Protein: CASSLYAVEGYNEQFF.

V is TRBV6-6 and J is TRBJ2-7, with TRBD1 identical over 10 bases. Germline V gives CDR1 MNHNY, CDR2 SVGAGI (reference sequence). J gave up 2 bases and V 7 bases, and 5 bases lay outside the gene matches. The CDR3 extends over 14 amino acids. In DNA form, the CDR3 reads TGTGCCAGCAACCCGGGACAGGGGCCCTACGAGCAGTACTTC. Residues: CASNPGQGPYEQYF.

The chain couples TRBV5-6 to TRBJ2-7; TRBD1 matches at 8 bases. The germline CDR1 and CDR2 sequences are SGHDT and YYEEEE. This CDR3 contains 14 residues. V shed 4 bases and J 3 bases; nucleotides not matched to a gene: 6. CDR3 sequence (DNA): TGTGCCAGCAGCCGGACAGGGAAAGACTACGAGCAGTACTTC. This codes for CASSRTGKDYEQYF.

This clone is a singleton in its sample. The rearrangement uses TRBV10-3 and TRBJ2-1; 8 nucleotides match TRBD2. Germline lookup yields CDR1 ENHRY and CDR2 SYGVKD. Trimming at V came to 6 bases and at J to 1 base, leaving 2 bases not matched to a gene. The CDR3 length is 14 residues. CDR3 DNA sequence: TGTGCCATCAGACAGCGGGAGTCCTACAATGAGCAGTTCTTC. As protein: CAIRQRESYNEQFF.

The chain combines TRBV28 with TRBJ2-7, with unresolved D. V lost 5 bases, J lost 0 bases, and 11 bases lay in between. Germline CDR1 and CDR2: MDHEN and SYDVKM. The CDR3 consists of 14 residues. DNA for the CDR3: TGTGCCAGCAGTATGACACGGAACTCCTACGAGCAGTACTTC. Amino acid sequence: CASSMTRNSYEQYF.

The count of this clone is one. V and J are TRBV19 and TRBJ2-7; 7 bases fit TRBD2. J was trimmed by 0 bases and V by 2 bases; bases with no gene match: 4. Germline V lookup: CDR1 LNHDA, CDR2 SQIVND (reference sequence). The CDR3 loop spans 15 amino acids. The CDR3 region has the DNA TGTGCCAGTAGTATACAAGGGACTAACTCCTACGAGCAGTACTTC. Translation gives CASSIQGTNSYEQYF.

On this clone: Additional DNA sequences in this sample encode the identical CDR3. This chain connects TRBV28 to TRBJ1-5; 9 bases fit TRBD1. This CDR3 is built from 14 residues. In germline, CDR1 is MDHEN, CDR2 SYDVKM. The junction had 6 bases not matched to a gene; V was cut back by 6 bases and J by 6 bases. The CDR3 coding sequence is TGTGCCAGCAGCAGCGGACAGGGGACTCAGCCCCAGCATTTT. Its translation is CASSSGQGTQPQHF.

The chain joins TRBV20-1 to TRBJ1-2; no reliable D call. CDR3 length equals 11 residues. Deletions cut 7 bases from V and 4 bases from J, with 10 bases between. Germline V gene data show CDR1 as DFQATT and CDR2 as SNEGSKA (reference sequence). CDR3 loop: CSVTGSYGYTF. CDR3 DNA sequence: TGCAGTGTGACTGGGAGCTATGGCTACACCTTC.

The chain combines TRBV29-1 with TRBJ1-2; 7 bases are a match to TRBD1. The germline gives CDR1 SQVTM, CDR2 ANQGSEA. The CDR3 is 12 residues long. V lost 7 bases and J lost 8; bases outside the gene matches: 10. The CDR3 reads CSAIQGRAGYTF. CDR3 nucleotide sequence: TGCAGCGCAATACAGGGGCGGGCGGGCTACACCTTC.

The chain is built from TRBV30 and TRBJ1-1; 8 bases are a match to TRBD1. V was clipped by 1 base and J by 7 bases; unmatched bases: 5. The length of the CDR3 is 13 residues. Germline CDR1 reads GTSNPN; CDR2 reads SVGIG (reference sequence). In DNA, the CDR3 is TGTGCCTGGAGTGGTGACAGGGGTAATGAAGCTTTCTTT. It is translated as CAWSGDRGNEAFF.

V gene TRBV5-4 combines with J gene TRBJ2-1, with 7 bases lining up with TRBD2. Germline V gives CDR1 SGHNT, CDR2 YYREEE (reference sequence). The length of the CDR3 is 18 residues. V dropped 4 bases and J dropped 2; count of bases not matched to a gene: 15. The CDR3 reads CASSMGGASGGPYNEQFF. DNA for the CDR3: TGTGCCAGCAGCATGGGGGGTGCTAGCGGAGGCCCCTACAATGAGCAGTTCTTC.

The gene calls are TRBV9 and TRBJ1-2; D ambiguous. There are 14 residues in the CDR3. CDR1 and CDR2 (germline): SGDLS, YYNGEE. Trimming removed 4 bases from V and 2 bases from J, with 12 bases in between. In DNA, the CDR3 is TGTGCCAGCAGCCCTGGGCCGGAGAACTATGGCTACACCTTC. This translates into CASSPGPENYGYTF.

The chain employs TRBV5-1 and TRBJ1-2; TRBD1 might be the D (6 bases). CDR3 length: 14 residues. The V end was cut by 3 bases, the J end by 6 bases, with 15 bases between. Germline CDR1 is SGHRS and CDR2 is YFSETQ. The DNA for the CDR3 is TGCGCCAGCAGCTCCACCGCAGGGGCGGATGGCTACACCTTC. This encodes CASSSTAGADGYTF.

The chain joins TRBV11-3 to TRBJ2-1; D gene unclear. V lost 1 base and J 6 bases, leaving 7 bases between the germline ends. CDR1 SGHNT and CDR2 YENEEA come from the germline V gene. The CDR3 contains 13 residues. The CDR3 DNA reads TGTGCCAGCAGCTTAGGCCCTACCAATGAGCAGTTCTTC. Translated: CASSLGPTNEQFF.

The chain links TRBV4-2 to TRBJ1-2; 7 bases fit TRBD1. The germline CDR1 and CDR2 sequences are LGHNA and YNFKEQ. J was trimmed by 4 bases and V by 8 bases; bases with no gene match: 10. This CDR3 is 14 amino acids long. CDR3 in amino acids: CASSEGAGGYGYTF. The CDR3 DNA sequence: TGTGCCAGCTCGGAGGGGGCTGGTGGCTATGGCTACACCTTC.

The chain links TRBV20-1 to TRBJ1-1; no clear D. The germline gives CDR1 DFQATT, CDR2 SNEGSKA (reference sequence). The CDR3 spans 11 residues. The germline V and J ends were trimmed by 6 bases and 3 bases, with 8 bases remaining between them. The DNA of the CDR3 is TGCAGTGCACCATCGGACACTGAAGCTTTCTTT. Its translation is CSAPSDTEAFF.

The chain recombines TRBV7-8 with TRBJ1-4; D remains ambiguous. The CDR3 totals 15 residues. Trimming took off 4 bases at V and 4 bases at J, with 13 bases between the two ends. Germline V lookup: CDR1 SGHVS, CDR2 FQNEAQ. This CDR3 reads CASSSRNFLNEKLFF. The CDR3 DNA follows: TGTGCCAGCAGCTCCCGAAATTTTCTTAATGAAAAACTGTTTTTT.

The chain uses TRBV18 and TRBJ2-2; TRBD2 might be the D (6 bases). This CDR3 spans 17 amino acids. Germline V lookup: CDR1 KGHSH, CDR2 LQKENI. Trimming took off 6 bases at V and 0 bases at J, with 17 bases between the two ends. The CDR3 sequence: CASSSAEGGTNTGELFF. For the CDR3, the DNA is TGTGCCAGCTCTTCGGCGGAGGGCGGGACGAACACCGGGGAGCTGTTTTTT.

The genes are TRBV28 and TRBJ2-7, with D perhaps matching TRBD1 (6 bases). V dropped 0 bases and J dropped 0 bases, with 12 bases sitting between them. This CDR3 is 16 amino acids long. In germline, CDR1 is MDHEN, CDR2 SYDVKM. CDR3 region: CASSLWGQGSSYEQYF. CDR3 nucleotide sequence: TGTGCCAGCAGTTTATGGGGCCAGGGGAGCTCCTACGAGCAGTACTTC.

The V and J genes are TRBV6-1 and TRBJ2-7, with TRBD1 matching over 7 bases. Germline values: CDR1 MNHNS, CDR2 SASEGT. The CDR3 is 12 residues long. Losses at the gene ends were 8 bases for V and 1 base for J; bases not matched to a gene: 2. CDR3 sequence reads: CASGTASYEQYF. CDR3 sequence (DNA): TGTGCCAGCGGGACAGCATCCTACGAGCAGTACTTC.

V usage is TRBV4-1 and J usage is TRBJ2-7, with D perhaps TRBD2 (6 bases). Per germline, CDR1 MGHRA and CDR2 YSYEKL. Trimming pared 0 bases from V and 7 bases from J, leaving 25 bases between. The CDR3 runs 18 residues. The DNA for the CDR3 is TGCGCCAGCAGCCAAGATAGTGGGGGGACCGGGATGGATGATGAGCAGTACTTC. The encoded protein is CASSQDSGGTGMDDEQYF.

The chain links TRBV7-2 to TRBJ1-3; D is unresolved. The CDR3 contains 15 residues. Per the germline V gene, CDR1 is SGHTA and CDR2 is FQGNSA. Trimming removed 5 bases at V and 4 bases at J, with 15 bases between. The CDR3 region has the DNA TGTGCCAGCAGCCCCCGAGGGCCCTCCGGAAACACCATATATTTT. Translated, it gives CASSPRGPSGNTIYF.

The chain employs TRBV6-6 and TRBJ2-1; 13 nucleotides agree with TRBD2. The CDR3 is made up of 16 amino acids. V dropped 6 bases and J dropped 7; count of bases not matched to a gene: 9. Germline CDR1 is MNHNY and CDR2 is SVGAGI (reference sequence). CDR3 sequence: CASRDAGTSGENEQFF. In DNA form, the CDR3 reads TGTGCCAGCAGGGACGCCGGGACTAGCGGGGAAAATGAGCAGTTCTTC.

The V call is TRBV11-2, the J call TRBJ2-7; D might be TRBD2 (6 bases). CDR3 length equals 17 residues. Germline CDR1 SGHAT, CDR2 FQNNGV. The V end was cut by 2 bases, the J end by 0 bases, with 17 bases between. The DNA for the CDR3 is TGTGCCAGCAGCTTAAGAGGCCCAGGAGGGAGCTCCTACGAGCAGTACTTC. Protein sequence: CASSLRGPGGSSYEQYF.